This TCR beta chain was captured by sequencing in a study of blood T cell repertoires in COVID-19. Study context: Samples came from the United States, Italy and Spain, spanning acute and convalescent COVID-19. Sample material is recorded as cDNA or gDNA derived from T cells, B-cell-depleted T cells, or PBMCs.

Methods used by the authors: Reference gene primers were amplified, and this amplification served to estimate nucleated cell counts. Method: immunoSEQ multiplex PCR; TCRdb's copy keeps in-frame clones and lacks some. V and J calls and clone size are those listed in that table; D and trimming were worked out from the DNA. This sample has a few hundred thousand clones; around 79% occur once, and the top ten carry around 3.4%. Germline CDR1 is GTSNPN and CDR2 is SVGIG (reference sequence). With 2 bases removed from V and 5 bases from J, the gap between germline ends came to 12 bases. The CDR3 contains 13 residues.

Sequenced material: peripheral blood. The clonotype was recovered from a woman older than 75 with acute or convalescent COVID-19. The rearrangement uses TRBV30 and TRBJ1-1; D is perhaps TRBD1 (6 bases). The CDR3 is CAWSNRVKTEAFF. DNA for the CDR3: TGTGCCTGGAGTAACAGGGTTAAGACTGAAGCTTTCTTT.